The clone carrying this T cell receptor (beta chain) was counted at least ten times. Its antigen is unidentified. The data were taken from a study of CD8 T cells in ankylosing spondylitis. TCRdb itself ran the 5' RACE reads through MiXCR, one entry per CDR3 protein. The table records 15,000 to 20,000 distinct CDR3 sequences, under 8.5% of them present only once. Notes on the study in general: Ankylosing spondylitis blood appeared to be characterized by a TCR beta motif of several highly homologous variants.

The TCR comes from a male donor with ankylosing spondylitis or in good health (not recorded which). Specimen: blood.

In DNA, the CDR3 is TGTGCCAGCAGCTTAAGGGGGTCCGTCAATGAGCAGTTCTTC. Its translation: CASSLRGSVNEQFF. The rearrangement joins TRBV7-2 to TRBJ2-1, with TRBD1 as a possible D gene (6 bases). The CDR3 is made up of 14 amino acids. Germline V gene data show CDR1 as SGHTA and CDR2 as FQGNSA. V gave up 2 bases and J gave up 6 bases, with 11 bases separating them.